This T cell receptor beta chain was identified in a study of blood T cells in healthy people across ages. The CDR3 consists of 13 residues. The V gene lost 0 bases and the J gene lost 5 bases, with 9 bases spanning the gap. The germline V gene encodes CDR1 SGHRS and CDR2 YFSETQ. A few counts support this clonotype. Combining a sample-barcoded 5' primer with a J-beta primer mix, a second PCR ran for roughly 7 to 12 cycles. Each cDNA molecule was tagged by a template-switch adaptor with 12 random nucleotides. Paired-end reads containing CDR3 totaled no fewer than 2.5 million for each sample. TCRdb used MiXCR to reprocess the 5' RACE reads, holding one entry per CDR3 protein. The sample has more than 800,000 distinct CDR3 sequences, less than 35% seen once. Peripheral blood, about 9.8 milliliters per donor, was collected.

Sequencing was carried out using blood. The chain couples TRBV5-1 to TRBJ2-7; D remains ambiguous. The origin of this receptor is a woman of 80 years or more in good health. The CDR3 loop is CASSLEGSHEQYF. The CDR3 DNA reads TGCGCCAGCAGCTTGGAGGGCAGCCACGAGCAGTACTTC.